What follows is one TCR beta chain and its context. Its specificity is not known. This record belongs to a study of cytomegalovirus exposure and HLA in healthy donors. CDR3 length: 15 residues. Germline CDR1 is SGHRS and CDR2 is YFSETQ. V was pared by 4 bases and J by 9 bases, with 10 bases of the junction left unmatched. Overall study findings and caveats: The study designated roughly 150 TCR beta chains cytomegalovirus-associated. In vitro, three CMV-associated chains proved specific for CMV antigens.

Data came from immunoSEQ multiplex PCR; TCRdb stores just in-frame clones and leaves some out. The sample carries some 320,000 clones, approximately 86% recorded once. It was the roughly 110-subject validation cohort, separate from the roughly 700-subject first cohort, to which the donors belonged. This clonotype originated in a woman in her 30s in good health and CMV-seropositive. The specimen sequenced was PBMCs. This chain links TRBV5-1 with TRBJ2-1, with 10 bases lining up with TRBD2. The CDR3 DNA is TGCGCCAGCAGCGTACTAGCGGGAACGATTATTGAGCAGTTCTTC. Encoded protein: CASSVLAGTIIEQFF.